This T cell receptor beta chain was retrieved from a study of early T cells in non-severe SARS-CoV-2 infection. Study context: The authors sequenced bulk RNA from unsorted whole blood, leaving chains unpaired.

The germline V gene encodes CDR1 LNHDA and CDR2 SQIVND (reference sequence). The CDR3 spans 15 residues. With 2 bases clipped from V and 8 bases from J, the junction kept 6 bases outside the gene matches. This clonotype was recorded at least ten times. Its antigen is unidentified. Study conclusions and caveats: Anti-spike CD8 specificities were favored by VDJdb matching, whose results missed private and CD4 specificities.

TCRdb itself ran the 5' RACE reads through MiXCR, one entry per CDR3 protein. This table holds more than 25,000 distinct CDR3 sequences, under 6.5% found once. This receptor was taken from an adult who was a healthcare worker with PCR-confirmed SARS-CoV-2 infection or an uninfected control (not recorded which). This sequence joins TRBV19 and TRBJ2-1; 10 bases agree with TRBD2. Sequencing was performed on whole blood. In DNA, the CDR3 is TGTGCCAGTAGTATATCAACTAGCGGGGTCCATGAGCAGTTCTTC. Protein: CASSISTSGVHEQFF.